This TCR beta chain was found in a study of T cell responses to AZD1222 COVID-19 vaccine (dated by TCRdb to the early 2020s). Study-wide context: A total of 233 trial participants underwent TCR sequencing, of whom 207 received two doses of AZD1222 and some 26 received two doses of the MenACWY control vaccine. Trial participants were enrolled by age into subgroups of 18-55, 56-69 and 70-plus years, and roughly 150, 30 and 60 TCR-sequenced participants, respectively, were included in these subgroups.

Results and caveats for the whole study, not just this receptor: The whole spike protein was spanned by vaccine-associated CD4 TCRs, and dominant responses were seen in regions 160-218 and 743-854. After two AZD1222 doses, both the breadth and the depth of spike-specific TCRs were significantly higher than at day 0 and than in MenACWY recipients. The 56-69-year group was small, and its depth increase did not reach significance, likely because of low power. Conclusions about previously exposed vaccinees were limited because only a handful of AZD1222 recipients were SARS-CoV-2 seropositive at baseline. Nearly half of unique spike-specific TCRs reportedly recognized epitopes outside regions mutated in the B.1.351 and B.1.1.7 variants. Participants were mostly white British, with more females than males. The authors suggested clonal diversity may have been underestimated. Because no day 14 peak-response samples were available, repertoires were characterized only after the peak T cell response.

Concerning this clone: What antigen it recognizes has not been identified. There are no base qualities to consult, and no much larger clone falls within one base.

CDR1 is given as GTSNPN and CDR2 as SVGIG, both from the germline V gene (reference sequence). The CDR3 covers 14 residues, taking in both the cysteine and the phenylalanine. The only DNA kept is the CDR3, 42 bases in frame from the first base. V gives up 1 base and J gives up 13 bases, and the segment between their germline ends measures 19 bases. The CDR3 regions of human TCRbeta chains were analyzed by immunosequencing. On the authors' methods: Repertoire TCRs were matched against a reference library of SARS-CoV-2-specific TCRs generated with the MIRA antigen-specificity platform. Breadth meant the fraction of unique TCRs that were SARS-CoV-2-associated, whereas depth meant the fraction of total T cells that were SARS-CoV-2-associated. Each spike-specific TCR was assigned to its reactive spike region and to a CD4 or CD8 class using the MIRA data. Log10-transformed breadth and depth values were compared by one-way ANOVA with Sidak's multiple comparisons tests. TCRdb provides this immuneACCESS table in a form limited to in-frame rearrangements. Some clones are lacking; in checked studies, under half of them reflect an unresolved V gene, and why the rest are absent is not known. The V and J calls and clone size come from that table; D and trimming were worked out from the DNA. Counted in this sample were 150,000 or so clones; about nine tenths of them appeared once. The ten largest account for roughly 5.8% of the sample.

Interpreted using the paper, the time point label stands for: baseline before first vaccination. Taken with the paper, the label for treatment or condition translates to: meningococcal conjugate vaccine given as trial control. The vaccinee samples were drawn from two UK trials, COV001 and COV002, one of which was a single-blind randomized controlled phase 2/3 trial testing AZD1222 (ChAdOx1 nCoV-19) in healthy adults. For TCRbeta chain sequencing, PBMC samples were collected from trial participants at day 0 and at day 28 after the second dose. The receptor comes from an adult in good health. The material sequenced was peripheral blood, taken on day 0 of MenACWY control vaccination. The chain links TRBV30 with TRBJ1-4; the D gene remains uncertain. The CDR3 region has the sequence CAWSGGRAGGRLFF. The sequenced DNA is TGTGCCTGGAGTGGGGGTCGGGCCGGAGGGAGACTGTTTTTT.